What follows is one T cell receptor beta chain and its context. These data originate in a study of PD-L1 blockade in urothelial cancer. Study-wide background: Atezolizumab (1,200 mg intravenously every 3 weeks) began in the mid-2010s for patients. At 3 weeks (second dose) and 6 weeks after starting treatment, blood was analyzed.

Measured with immunoSEQ multiplex PCR; TCRdb has only the in-frame clones, and not every one. The data show approximately 26,000 clones, roughly 90% seen once. This receptor was obtained from a man in his 60s with urothelial cancer. The starting material was PBMCs, obtained around atezolizumab (anti-PD-L1) treatment.

The CDR3 bases are TGTGCCAGCAGTGACGTTGGGGGGATTTCACCCCTCCACTTT. Encoded protein: CASSDVGGISPLHF. The V call is TRBV2, the J call TRBJ1-6; a possible D gene is TRBD1 (5 bases). Trimming took 3 bases from V and 9 from J, leaving 12 bases between them. This CDR3 has 14 residues. The germline CDR1 and CDR2 sequences are SNHLY and FYNNEI.